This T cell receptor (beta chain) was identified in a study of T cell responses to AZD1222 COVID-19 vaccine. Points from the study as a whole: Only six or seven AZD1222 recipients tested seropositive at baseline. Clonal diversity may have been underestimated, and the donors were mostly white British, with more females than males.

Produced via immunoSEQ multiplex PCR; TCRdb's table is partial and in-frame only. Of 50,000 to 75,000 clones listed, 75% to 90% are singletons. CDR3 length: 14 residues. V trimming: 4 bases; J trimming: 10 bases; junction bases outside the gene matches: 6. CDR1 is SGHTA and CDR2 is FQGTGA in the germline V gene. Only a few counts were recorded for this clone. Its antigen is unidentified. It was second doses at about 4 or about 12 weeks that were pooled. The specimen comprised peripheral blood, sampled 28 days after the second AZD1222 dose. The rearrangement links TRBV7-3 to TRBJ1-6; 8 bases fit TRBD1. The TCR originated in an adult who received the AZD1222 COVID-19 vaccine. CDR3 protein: CASSSTGGRSPLHF. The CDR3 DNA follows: TGTGCCAGCAGCTCTACAGGGGGTAGGTCACCCCTCCACTTT.